Following are 17 T cell receptor beta chains from one sample sequenced in a study of human T cells and chemical hapten exposure. The time point: patch test 2, 6 weeks after DPC sensitization. The treatment was: therapeutic diphenylcyclopropenone sensitization with weekly scalp DPC. TCRdb called the RACE reads again in MiXCR, with one record for every CDR3 protein. The top ten clones hold roughly 1.5% of a sample with tens of thousands of distinct CDR3 sequences, around a tenth of them seen once. The sequenced sample was whole blood, obtained in connection with sensitization to the hapten diphenylcyclopropenone (DPC). The receptors were gathered from a man between 18 and 29 years old with alopecia areata. Some clones in this sample may be carry-over from other donors' samples.

This clonotype was counted ten times or more. The V gene is TRBV18, the J gene TRBJ2-7; D uncertain. Germline V gives CDR1 KGHSH, CDR2 LQKENI. The V end was cut by 8 bases, the J end by 0 bases, with 14 bases between. The CDR3 is made up of 14 amino acids. The CDR3 region is CASHLSSTSYEQYF. As DNA, the CDR3 is TGTGCCAGCCACCTGTCCTCCACCTCCTACGAGCAGTACTTC.

This clonotype was detected ten times or more. The gene calls are TRBV4-1 and TRBJ1-2; 10 bases fit TRBD1. Trimming at V came to 0 bases and at J to 8 bases, leaving 6 bases not matched to a gene. The CDR3 is 15 amino acids. Germline CDR1 is MGHRA and CDR2 is YSYEKL. The CDR3: CASSQEDRGIDGYTF. CDR3 in DNA: TGCGCCAGCAGCCAAGAGGACAGGGGGATTGACGGCTACACCTTC.

This clonotype was seen repeatedly, ten times or more. This sequence joins TRBV4-2 and TRBJ1-4; possible D gene TRBD1, 5 bases. Deletions cut 3 bases from V and 7 bases from J, with 15 bases between. The length of the CDR3 is 15 residues. CDR1 and CDR2 from the germline V gene are LGHNA and YNFKEQ. CDR3 residues: CASSQGDVPVEKLFF. CDR3 sequence (DNA): TGTGCCAGCAGCCAGGGGGACGTTCCGGTTGAAAAACTGTTTTTT.

The J gene is TRBJ1-2, the V gene TRBV2; D remains unclear. V dropped 1 base and J dropped 4 bases, with 7 bases sitting between them. The CDR3 contains 13 residues. The germline gives CDR1 SNHLY, CDR2 FYNNEI. The CDR3 DNA follows: TGTGCCAGCAGTGAAGGGCGCATCTATGGCTACACCTTC. Its protein is CASSEGRIYGYTF.

The gene calls are TRBV7-2 and TRBJ2-1; D not certain. Trimming took 0 bases from V and 5 from J, leaving 8 bases between them. This CDR3 comprises 14 residues. Germline lookup yields CDR1 SGHTA and CDR2 FQGNSA. The CDR3 DNA follows: TGTGCCAGCAGCTTAGCTGAGCTTCACAATGAGCAGTTCTTC. This codes for CASSLAELHNEQFF.

This clonotype was observed many times. V is TRBV7-9 and J is TRBJ1-2, with a possible D match to TRBD1 (5 bases). The CDR3 is made up of 13 amino acids. Germline V lookup: CDR1 SEHNR, CDR2 FQNEAQ (reference sequence). V lost 6 bases and J lost 4, with 12 bases in between. This CDR3 reads CASSRGIGYGYTF. The CDR3 DNA sequence: TGTGCCAGCAGTCGGGGGATCGGCTATGGCTACACCTTC. The full variable domain, with the rest looked up from reference TRBV7-9 and TRBJ1-2, is DTGVSQNPRHKITKRGQNVTFRCDPISEHNRLYWYRQTLGQGPEFLTYFQNEAQLEKSRLLSDRFSAERPKGSFSTLEIQRTEQGDSAMYLCASSRGIGYGYTFGSGTRLTVV.

This clonotype was counted many times. This chain links TRBV7-8 with TRBJ2-1; perhaps D is TRBD1 or TRBD2 (7 bases each). CDR1 and CDR2 from the germline V gene are SGHVS and FQNEAQ. The ends were cut back, 4 bases at V and 4 bases at J, with 20 bases in the middle. CDR3 length: 17 residues. For the CDR3, the DNA is TGTGCCAGCAGCTCAGGGGGGGGACGGAACGTTTACAATGAGCAGTTCTTC. Residues: CASSSGGGRNVYNEQFF.

This clonotype was found many times. The J gene is TRBJ1-1, the V gene TRBV6-2 or TRBV6-3; TRBD1 might be the D (5 bases). This CDR3 has 14 amino acids. Germline assignment: CDR1 MNHEY and CDR2 SVGEGT. V was clipped by 0 bases and J by 3 bases, with 8 bases between them. The CDR3 sequence is CASSYSKGDTEAFF. DNA for the CDR3: TGTGCCAGCAGTTACTCGAAAGGGGACACTGAAGCTTTCTTT.

This clonotype was seen a few times. V is TRBV6-2 or TRBV6-3 and J is TRBJ1-1, with a possible D match to TRBD1 (5 bases). The CDR3 is made up of 15 amino acids. Trimming removed 4 bases at V and 4 bases at J, with 16 bases between. Germline assignment: CDR1 MNHEY and CDR2 SVGEGT. The CDR3: CASSSNRWAGTEAFF. CDR3 in DNA: TGTGCCAGCAGTTCGAACAGGTGGGCGGGCACTGAAGCTTTCTTT.

The sample holds many counts of this clonotype. The rearrangement uses TRBV6-1 and TRBJ2-3; 10 positions agree with TRBD2. The CDR3 is made up of 17 amino acids. Germline V gives CDR1 MNHNS, CDR2 SASEGT. J gave up 2 bases and V 1 base, and 6 bases lay outside the gene matches. The CDR3, as DNA: TGTGCCAGCAGTGAAGGAATAGCGGGGGGCTCCACAGATACGCAGTATTTT. It encodes CASSEGIAGGSTDTQYF.

The chain carries TRBV20-1 and TRBJ1-1; 7 bases map to TRBD1. CDR1 and CDR2 (germline): DFQATT, SNEGSKA (reference sequence). The CDR3 has 11 residues. The trim removed 6 bases at V and 8 bases at J, leaving 6 bases unmatched. CDR3 DNA: TGCAGTGCCCTACAGGGGATCGAAGCTTTCTTT. It encodes CSALQGIEAFF.

This clonotype has only a few counts. The chain couples TRBV11-2 to TRBJ2-2; 9 nucleotides match TRBD1. Germline lookup yields CDR1 SGHAT and CDR2 FQNNGV. The CDR3 totals 16 residues. The V segment lost 2 bases and the J segment 5 bases; nucleotides outside the gene matches: 6. The CDR3 spells CASSLQDRGRTGELFF. The CDR3 coding sequence is TGTGCCAGCAGCTTACAGGACAGGGGACGAACCGGGGAGCTGTTTTTT.

This clonotype showed up just a few times. The gene calls are TRBV4-1 and TRBJ2-1; a weak D match, TRBD2 (6 bases). Germline V gives CDR1 MGHRA, CDR2 YSYEKL. CDR3 length equals 15 residues. The V end lost 4 bases, the J end lost 0 bases, and 10 bases lay between the germline ends. CDR3 protein: CASSLMGGSYNEQFF. CDR3 bases: TGCGCCAGCAGCCTTATGGGGGGCTCCTACAATGAGCAGTTCTTC.

In this sample, this clonotype turned up a few times. The rearrangement uses TRBV7-2 and TRBJ2-1; 9 nucleotides agree with TRBD1. The CDR3 has 16 amino acids. Trimming cost V 5 bases and J 7 bases; bases outside gene matches: 12. Germline V gene data show CDR1 as SGHTA and CDR2 as FQGNSA. The CDR3: CASSPGPTGTGNEQFF. In nucleotides, the CDR3 is TGTGCCAGCAGCCCCGGGCCCACGGGGACAGGGAATGAGCAGTTCTTC.

This clonotype was counted many times. The chain is built from TRBV19 and TRBJ1-1, with D perhaps matching TRBD1 (6 bases). V was pared by 4 bases and J by 6 bases, with 18 bases between. Looked up from germline, CDR1 is LNHDA and CDR2 is SQIVND (reference sequence). The CDR3 has 15 residues. CDR3 sequence (DNA): TGTGCCAGTAGTACGCTCGGGGCCAGGGGCGCTGAAGCTTTCTTT. It encodes CASSTLGARGAEAFF.

This clonotype was observed many times. The chain employs TRBV4-1 and TRBJ2-5; no reliable D call. In germline, CDR1 is MGHRA, CDR2 YSYEKL. Trimming removed 2 bases from V and 1 base from J, with 2 bases in between. The CDR3 extends over 12 amino acids. In nucleotides, the CDR3 is TGCGCCAGCAGCCAATCCCAAGAGACCCAGTACTTC. Translated: CASSQSQETQYF.

The DNA for the CDR3 is TGTGCCAGTCGAGCACCCGGGACAAAGTACAATGAGCAGTTCTTC. Translating it yields CASRAPGTKYNEQFF. This rearrangement joins TRBV19 to TRBJ2-1; weak D call: TRBD1 (6 bases). CDR1 LNHDA and CDR2 SQIVND come from the germline V gene (reference sequence). Trimming stripped 8 bases from V and 4 bases from J, with 18 bases between. There are 15 residues in the CDR3.